The TCR beta chain under discussion was sequenced for a study of blood T cell repertoires in COVID-19 (dated by TCRdb to 2019 to 2021). Background on the whole study: Collaborator samples came from the United States, Italy and Spain and covered acute and convalescent phases of COVID-19. The material from the prospective study consisted of cDNA or gDNA derived from T cells, B-cell-depleted T cells, or PBMCs. HLA class I and class II types, where available, came from metadata supplied by the sample provider rather than from assay-based typing. Deeply sampled blood TCRbeta repertoires from subjects exposed to, actively infected with, or recovered from COVID-19 were included in the dataset. Samples came from the ongoing ImmuneRACE study (first 160 participants) plus 1,254 subjects from 6 global collaborators. The repertoires were released in a freely available public database meant as a resource for research on the immune response to SARS-CoV-2. The sample metadata nearly always contained a de-identified subject ID, COVID-19 status, age in years and sex. Broad study findings and their caveats: Clinical and demographic metadata were provided uncurated, with the amount varying by source and participant.

A second Seattle source provided samples from volunteer blood donors who had recovered from COVID-19. The collaborating institutions used their own protocols to collect whole blood in K2EDTA tubes. Collaborator samples were shipped for TCRbeta analysis as frozen whole blood, isolated PBMCs, or DNA extracted from either sample type. As to this clone: Its antigen target is currently unknown. No per-base quality is available; no much larger clone lies one base away.

TCRbeta CDR3 regions were amplified from genomic DNA by means of the immunoSEQ Assay, a bias-controlled multiplex PCR. The published analysis was carried out like this. The number of nucleated cells in each sample was estimated from the amplification of reference gene primers within the assay. Sequence reads were collapsed and filtered to measure the absolute abundance of every unique TCRbeta CDR3 rearrangement. Productive Simpson clonality was computed per sample as the square root of Simpson's diversity index over productive rearrangements. In TCRdb, the immuneACCESS table is reduced to in-frame sequences with V and J assigned. These tables do not hold every clone; where another copy was compared, an unresolved V gene accounts for under half, and the others remain unexplained. Clone size and the V and J calls come from that table; the DNA yielded D and trimming. Within this sample are about 150,000 clones, with 78% of them counted one time only. 11% of the sample lies in the top ten.

The sequence derives from a man aged 60 to 69 who had recovered from COVID-19. Sequenced: peripheral blood.

The CDR3 region: CASSVDGTRLGNTIYF. Here is the DNA: TGTGCCAGCAGCGTAGACGGGACAAGGCTTGGGAACACCATATATTTT. The sequence joins TRBV9 to TRBJ1-3; the D gene is perhaps TRBD1, from 6 matching bases. In the germline V gene, CDR1 corresponds to SGDLS and CDR2 to YYNGEE. From its cysteine to its phenylalanine, the CDR3 spans 16 amino acids. The read is trimmed to its CDR3 DNA, 48 bases read in frame from base 1. V is reduced by 0 bases and J by 7 bases, leaving a spacing of 17 bases between them.